This record concerns one TCR beta chain sequence. CDR1 MGHDK and CDR2 SYGVNS come from the germline V gene. The CDR3 runs to 14 residues. The V and J ends lost 8 bases and 9 bases respectively, with 21 bases between them. The source of the sample is a study of control samples from healthy donors and cancer patients. Profiled with immunoSEQ multiplex PCR; TCRdb holds only in-frame clones, not every one. Found here are some 100,000 clones, roughly 92% of them singletons; the top ten hold 3%. This receptor was obtained from a human donor in good health. The donor label of this sample is uncertain. Input material: blood. This sequence joins TRBV25-1 and TRBJ2-3; D is perhaps TRBD1 (5 bases). CDR3 DNA sequence: TGTGCCAGCTCCAGGGCGATTGAGTTGGAGACGCAGTATTTT. The encoded protein is CASSRAIELETQYF.